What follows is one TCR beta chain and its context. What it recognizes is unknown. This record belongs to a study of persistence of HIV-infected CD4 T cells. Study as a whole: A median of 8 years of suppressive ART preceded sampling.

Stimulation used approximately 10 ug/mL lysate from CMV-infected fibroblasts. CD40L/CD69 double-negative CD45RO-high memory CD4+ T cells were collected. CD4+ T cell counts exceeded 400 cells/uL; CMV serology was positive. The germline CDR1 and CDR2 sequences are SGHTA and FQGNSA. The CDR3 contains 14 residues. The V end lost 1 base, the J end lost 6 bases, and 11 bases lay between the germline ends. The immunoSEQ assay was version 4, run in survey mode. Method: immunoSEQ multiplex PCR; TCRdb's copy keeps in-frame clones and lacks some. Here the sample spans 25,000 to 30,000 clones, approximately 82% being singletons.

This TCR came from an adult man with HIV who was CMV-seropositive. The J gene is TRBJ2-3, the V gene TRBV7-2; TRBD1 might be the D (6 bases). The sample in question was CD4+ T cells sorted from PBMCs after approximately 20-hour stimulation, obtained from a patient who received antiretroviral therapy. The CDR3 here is CASSLGGPWDTQYF. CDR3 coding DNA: TGTGCCAGCAGCTTAGGGGGGCCATGGGATACGCAGTATTTT. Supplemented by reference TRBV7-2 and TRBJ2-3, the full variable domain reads GAGVSQSPSNKVTEKGKDVELRCDPISGHTALYWYRQSLGQGLEFLIYFQGNSAPDKSGLPSDRFSAERTGGSVSTLTIQRTQQEDSAVYLCASSLGGPWDTQYFGPGTRLTVL.